These 25 T cell receptor beta chains were all obtained from the same sample, sequenced in a study of shared clonotypes between healthy human individuals. Profiling relied on immunoSEQ multiplex PCR, and the TCRdb table lists in-frame clones only, not all of them. The sample yields 530,000 or so clones, approximately 79% seen once. Sequencing used PBMCs. These receptors were collected from a woman between 40 and 55 years old in good health. Some clones in this sample may be carry-over from other donors' samples.

J is TRBJ2-7 and V is TRBV28; D is ambiguous. In germline, CDR1 is MDHEN, CDR2 SYDVKM. This CDR3 is 16 amino acids long. Deletions cut 6 bases from V and 0 bases from J, with 18 bases between. The CDR3 region has the DNA TGTGCCAGCAGAGGAAACTGGGGTCCTCTCTCCTACGAGCAGTACTTC. Its translation is CASRGNWGPLSYEQYF.

The chain carries TRBV27 and TRBJ2-7; 9 bases are shared with TRBD2. The CDR3 sequence is 16 residues long. After removal of 2 bases from V and 3 bases from J, the junction contained 8 bases not matched to a gene. CDR1 and CDR2 (germline): MNHEY, SMNVEV (reference sequence). Written as DNA, the CDR3 is TGTGCCAGCAGTTTAGGTCTCTCGCGGGAGGGCTACGAGCAGTACTTC. Its translation: CASSLGLSREGYEQYF.

This chain's CDR3 is CASSQDWQGGNIQYF. The CDR3 region has the DNA TGTGCCAGCAGCCAAGATTGGCAGGGGGGGAACATTCAGTACTTC. The V gene is TRBV4-2, the J gene TRBJ2-4, with D tentatively TRBD1 or TRBD2 (7 bases each). This CDR3 contains 15 residues. V was trimmed by 0 bases and J by 7 bases, leaving 13 bases between them. CDR1 and CDR2 from the germline V gene are LGHNA and YNFKEQ.

This chain links TRBV7-9 with TRBJ2-1; D not certain. The CDR3 extends over 11 amino acids. The V end lost 4 bases, the J end lost 14 bases, and 12 bases lay between the germline ends. Germline CDR1 SEHNR, CDR2 FQNEAQ (reference sequence). This CDR3 is CASSSLQPEFF. The DNA of the CDR3 is TGTGCCAGCAGCTCCCTGCAGCCGGAGTTCTTC.

V and J are TRBV6-5 and TRBJ2-3; 9 positions agree with TRBD2. CDR3 size: 16 residues. Germline loops: CDR1 MNHEY, CDR2 SVGAGI. V lost 2 bases to trimming and J lost 7 bases; unmatched junction nucleotides: 10. Here the CDR3 reads CASSYLGLAPLNTQYF. The CDR3 region has the DNA TGTGCCAGCAGTTACCTGGGACTAGCCCCATTAAATACGCAGTATTTT.

The chain links TRBV5-1 to TRBJ2-6, with TRBD1 matching 8 bases. The V and J ends lost 1 base and 2 bases, in that order; junction bases with no gene match: 5. The CDR3 extends over 17 amino acids. Germline V gene lookup returns CDR1 SGHRS and CDR2 YFSETQ. This chain's CDR3 is CASSLRTGQAGANVLTF. In nucleotides, the CDR3 is TGCGCCAGCAGCTTGCGGACAGGGCAAGCTGGGGCCAACGTCCTGACTTTC.

The chain carries TRBV5-1 and TRBJ2-3; no clear D. There are 15 residues in the CDR3. Looked up from germline, CDR1 is SGHRS and CDR2 is YFSETQ. Trimming removed 0 bases at V and 4 bases at J, with 12 bases between. CDR3 protein: CASSLAVGGADTQYF. In DNA form, the CDR3 reads TGCGCCAGCAGCTTGGCTGTAGGTGGTGCAGATACGCAGTATTTT.

V is TRBV7-3 and J is TRBJ2-1, with TRBD2 identical over 8 bases. The CDR3 length is 13 residues. With V trimmed by 8 bases and J by 6 bases, 6 bases remained unmatched. Looked up from germline, CDR1 is SGHTA and CDR2 is FQGTGA. Here the CDR3 reads CASGAGAPNEQFF. The CDR3 region has the DNA TGTGCCAGCGGAGCGGGAGCCCCCAATGAGCAGTTCTTC.

Here the CDR3 DNA reads TGTGCCAGCAGTATTACCCGGTCCAGCACAGATACGCAGTATTTT. Translated: CASSITRSSTDTQYF. The chain employs TRBV14 and TRBJ2-3; D unclear. This CDR3 has 15 amino acids. CDR1 is SGHDN and CDR2 is FVKESK in the germline V gene. V lost 6 bases, J lost 0 bases, and 13 bases lay in between.

The rearrangement links TRBV28 to TRBJ1-1; no firm D call. CDR3 length equals 13 residues. V lost 10 bases and J lost 0, with 12 bases in between. Germline-derived CDR1 and CDR2 are MDHEN and SYDVKM. This CDR3 reads CATRPPLNTEAFF. The CDR3 DNA is TGTGCCACCAGACCCCCCCTGAACACTGAAGCTTTCTTT.

This rearrangement joins TRBV5-6 to TRBJ1-2; 10 positions agree with TRBD1. This CDR3 region has 14 residues. Germline CDR1 SGHDT, CDR2 YYEEEE. The J segment lost 4 bases and the V segment lost 5 bases, leaving 5 bases of the junction unmatched. The CDR3: CASSSRDRGYGYTF. As DNA, the CDR3 is TGTGCCAGCAGTAGCCGGGACAGGGGCTATGGCTACACCTTC.

The chain uses TRBV4-2 and TRBJ2-1; TRBD1 agrees at 8 bases. V lost 1 base and J lost 6; bases outside the gene matches: 11. From germline, CDR1 is LGHNA and CDR2 YNFKEQ. CDR3 length: 17 amino acids. CDR3 DNA sequence: TGTGCCAGCAGCCAAGCCCAGACAGGGGAGGTGTTCAATGAGCAGTTCTTC. It yields the protein CASSQAQTGEVFNEQFF.

The rearrangement joins TRBV28 to TRBJ2-7; 14 bases are shared with TRBD2. Germline V CDR1 and CDR2: MDHEN, SYDVKM. The length of the CDR3 is 14 residues. J lost 6 bases, V lost 6 bases, and 4 bases had no gene match. The CDR3 DNA reads as TGTGCCAGCAGGCCGGGACTAGCGGGAGCCGAGCAGTACTTC. Residues: CASRPGLAGAEQYF.

V usage is TRBV4-1 and J usage is TRBJ2-1; 11 bases map to TRBD2. J lost 9 bases, V lost 4 bases, and 17 bases had no gene match. Germline CDR1 MGHRA, CDR2 YSYEKL. The CDR3 spans 18 residues. DNA of the CDR3: TGCGCCAGCAGCCCCAGAGGGAATAGCGGGAGGGCCATCGGTGAGCAGTTCTTC. This translates into CASSPRGNSGRAIGEQFF.

This chain uses TRBV4-1 with TRBJ2-1; 7 bases are shared with TRBD2. The CDR3 runs 15 residues. The germline CDR1 and CDR2 sequences are MGHRA and YSYEKL. The V gene end was trimmed by 2 bases and the J gene end by 0 bases; junction bases not matched to a gene: 1. The CDR3 nucleotides are TGCGCCAGCAGCCAAACGGGGGGCTCCTACAATGAGCAGTTCTTC. Its translation: CASSQTGGSYNEQFF.

In its sample, this clone was seen once. The chain links TRBV27 to TRBJ2-2; D possibly corresponds to TRBD2 (5 bases). Germline V gene data show CDR1 as MNHEY and CDR2 as SMNVEV (reference sequence). Trimming left V 10 bases short and J 4 bases short, with 10 bases between. The CDR3 sequence is 12 residues long. CDR3 loop: CATRGITGELFF. In DNA form, the CDR3 reads TGTGCCACCCGGGGAATCACCGGGGAGCTGTTTTTT.

The CDR3 coding sequence is TGTGCCAGCAGCTTAGGAGGACCTGGGAGCACAGATACGCAGTATTTT. This codes for CASSLGGPGSTDTQYF. The chain joins TRBV7-2 to TRBJ2-3; unclear D gene. CDR3 length: 16 amino acids. The germline gives CDR1 SGHTA, CDR2 FQGNSA. V was cut by 1 base and J by 0 bases, with 11 bases left in between. Full variable domain (missing parts from reference TRBV7-2 and TRBJ2-3): GAGVSQSPSNKVTEKGKDVELRCDPISGHTALYWYRQSLGQGLEFLIYFQGNSAPDKSGLPSDRFSAERTGGSVSTLTIQRTQQEDSAVYLCASSLGGPGSTDTQYFGPGTRLTVL.

The chain combines TRBV2 with TRBJ1-4; 7 bases fit TRBD1. V was pared by 4 bases and J by 7 bases, with 12 bases of the junction left unmatched. Germline loops: CDR1 SNHLY, CDR2 FYNNEI. The CDR3 consists of 16 residues. As DNA, the CDR3 is TGTGCCAGCAGTGGTACTCGACAGGGAGCTCGTGAAAAACTGTTTTTT. It is translated as CASSGTRQGAREKLFF.

The CDR3 region is CASRAEVWNTEAFF. CDR3 nucleotide sequence: TGTGCCAGCAGAGCAGAGGTGTGGAACACTGAAGCTTTCTTT. The chain has TRBV6-1 and TRBJ1-1; D is ambiguous. V was cut by 6 bases and J by 1 base, with 12 bases left in between. The V gene's germline CDR1 is MNHNS and CDR2 SASEGT. The CDR3 has 14 amino acids.

The chain joins TRBV15 to TRBJ2-2, with D perhaps TRBD1 (6 bases). The CDR3 runs 14 residues. Trimming cost V 5 bases and J 1 base, with 8 bases left between them. Germline V gene sequence: CDR1 LNHNV, CDR2 YYDKDF (reference sequence). CDR3 DNA: TGTGCCACCAGCCTGGGACAGAACACCGGGGAGCTGTTTTTT. Its translation is CATSLGQNTGELFF.

The chain uses TRBV5-1 and TRBJ1-4; 7 bases match TRBD1. The trim removed 6 bases at V and 8 bases at J, leaving 7 bases unmatched. In germline, CDR1 is SGHRS, CDR2 YFSETQ. The CDR3 is 13 amino acids. CDR3 loop: CASKTGNGEKLFF. The CDR3, as DNA: TGCGCCAGCAAGACAGGGAATGGCGAAAAACTGTTTTTT.

The chain joins TRBV7-3 to TRBJ2-3, with D perhaps assigned TRBD1 or TRBD2 (5 bases each). CDR3 length: 14 residues. Germline V gives CDR1 SGHTA, CDR2 FQGTGA. The ends were cut back, 0 bases at V and 4 bases at J, with 8 bases in the middle. In DNA form, the CDR3 reads TGTGCCAGCAGCTTAACGAGGGACGCAGATACGCAGTATTTT. Translation gives CASSLTRDADTQYF.

This clone was recorded a few times. This sequence joins TRBV19 and TRBJ1-5; tentative D call: TRBD1 (6 bases). This CDR3 has 14 residues. V dropped 4 bases and J dropped 0 bases, with 7 bases sitting between them. In germline, CDR1 is LNHDA, CDR2 SQIVND (reference sequence). CDR3 DNA: TGTGCCAGTAGTAGCAGGGGTAGCAATCAGCCCCAGCATTTT. Amino acids: CASSSRGSNQPQHF.

The J gene is TRBJ1-2, the V gene TRBV28; D is undetermined. In germline, CDR1 is MDHEN, CDR2 SYDVKM. The CDR3 is 13 amino acids. Trimming stripped 3 bases from V and 7 bases from J, with 12 bases between. The CDR3 protein is CASSFVVGSGYTF. The CDR3 DNA reads TGTGCCAGCAGTTTCGTAGTGGGGAGTGGCTACACCTTC.

The chain links TRBV28 to TRBJ2-1; 12 bases agree with TRBD1. The CDR3 is made up of 15 amino acids. After removal of 7 bases from V and 7 bases from J, the junction contained 8 bases not matched to a gene. Germline V lookup: CDR1 MDHEN, CDR2 SYDVKM. This CDR3 is CASTFGDRGRNEQFF. CDR3 coding DNA: TGTGCCAGCACCTTCGGGGACAGGGGGCGAAATGAGCAGTTCTTC. Based on the CDR3 plus reference TRBV28 and TRBJ2-1, the full variable domain is DVKVTQSSRYLVKRTGEKVFLECVQDMDHENMFWYRQDPGLGLRLIYFSYDVKMKEKGDIPEGYSVSREKKERFSLILESASTNQTSMYLCASTFGDRGRNEQFFGPGTRLTVL.